In its sample, the clone carrying this TCR beta chain ranks as medium-sized. As yet, its antigen is unknown. The data are from a study of HIV-infected patients and healthy controls. cDNA was made from 500 ng RNA using alpha and beta constant primers. Each of the alpha and beta chains got its own library through chain-specific third strand synthesis with indices. TCRdb fed the 5' RACE reads into MiXCR, producing one record per CDR3 protein. The sample contains under 20,000 distinct CDR3 sequences, roughly 7.5% of which appear only once. All unsorted peripheral T cells were captured because whole blood was used without fractionation. Study conclusions and caveats: Slight age and sex differences between study cohorts did not explain the diversity differences.

This CDR3 comprises 13 residues. V shed 4 bases, J shed 9 bases, and the junction held 8 bases outside the gene matches. CDR1 and CDR2 (germline): DFQATT, SNEGSKA (reference sequence). This sequence was found in an adult in good health. Material for sequencing was blood. V gene TRBV20-1 combines with J gene TRBJ2-1, with 8 bases that match TRBD2. CDR3 sequence reads: CSAIPGRAGEQFF. CDR3 DNA sequence: TGCAGTGCTATCCCCGGGAGGGCCGGTGAGCAGTTCTTC.